A single sample is the source of the 19 T cell receptor beta chains below, sequenced in a study of blood T cell repertoires in COVID-19. Profiled with immunoSEQ multiplex PCR; TCRdb holds only in-frame clones, not every one. The sample holds tens of thousands of clones, 65% to 90% seen once. Sequencing input: peripheral blood. These receptors were obtained from a man at least 80 years old with active or convalescent COVID-19.

The chain has TRBV29-1 and TRBJ2-5, with a possible D match to TRBD1 (5 bases). The V end was cut by 4 bases, the J end by 5 bases, with 17 bases between. The length of the CDR3 is 14 residues. Germline CDR1 and CDR2: SQVTM and ANQGSEA. In DNA form, the CDR3 reads TGCAGCGTTGCCCTCGGGTGGGGCCGGGAGACCCAGTACTTC. As protein: CSVALGWGRETQYF.

The V gene is TRBV28, the J gene TRBJ1-5, with 10 positions matching TRBD1. Germline trimming cut 5 bases from V and 5 bases from J; bases unmatched to any gene: 6. From germline, CDR1 is MDHEN and CDR2 SYDVKM. This CDR3 region has 15 residues. CDR3 amino acids: CASSLGTGEDQPQHF. In nucleotides, the CDR3 is TGTGCCAGCAGTCTCGGGACAGGGGAAGATCAGCCCCAGCATTTT.

This clone has only one observation. The V call is TRBV3-1 (or the pseudogene TRBV3-2), the J call TRBJ2-5; 7 bases agree with TRBD1. In germline, CDR1 is LGHDT, CDR2 YNNKEL (reference sequence). V lost 2 bases to trimming and J lost 4 bases; unmatched junction nucleotides: 7. This CDR3 spans 15 amino acids. The CDR3 spells CASSQTRTGRETQYF. The CDR3 DNA sequence: TGTGCCAGCAGCCAAACCCGGACAGGAAGAGAGACCCAGTACTTC.

The CDR3 nucleotides read TGTGCCAGCAAGGAGGGCGTTGACTATGGCTACACCTTC. It encodes CASKEGVDYGYTF. The chain has TRBV6-5 and TRBJ1-2; D gene ambiguous. Germline V lookup: CDR1 MNHEY, CDR2 SVGAGI. The germline V and J ends were trimmed by 7 bases and 3 bases, with 12 bases remaining between them. The CDR3 sequence is 13 residues long.

J is TRBJ2-1 and V is TRBV23-1; D is possibly TRBD2 (6 bases). TRBV23-1 carries the ORF label, with uncertain function. The CDR3 contains 14 residues. The V end lost 9 bases, the J end lost 7 bases, and 19 bases lay between the germline ends. The CDR3 sequence: CASGIGGDGNEQFF. The CDR3 region has the DNA TGCGCCAGTGGCATCGGGGGAGATGGTAATGAGCAGTTCTTC.

The V gene is TRBV19, the J gene TRBJ2-1, with 9 nucleotides matching TRBD2. The CDR3 extends over 15 amino acids. V lost 3 bases to trimming and J lost 6 bases; unmatched junction nucleotides: 6. Germline loops: CDR1 LNHDA, CDR2 SQIVND (reference sequence). The CDR3 nucleotides are TGTGCCAGTAGTATTGCTAGCGGGGAGAGCAATGAGCAGTTCTTC. The encoded protein is CASSIASGESNEQFF.

The CDR3, as DNA: TGTGCCAGCAGTTTTGTGGGGGGGAAGTCGGACGAGCAGTACTTC. It codes for CASSFVGGKSDEQYF. The chain couples TRBV27 to TRBJ2-7; 7 bases line up with TRBD2. This CDR3 contains 15 residues. Germline V gene sequence: CDR1 MNHEY, CDR2 SMNVEV (reference sequence). V dropped 3 bases and J dropped 5; count of bases not matched to a gene: 10.

The chain recombines TRBV20-1 with TRBJ2-7, with a possible D match to TRBD2 (6 bases). Germline values: CDR1 DFQATT, CDR2 SNEGSKA (reference sequence). This CDR3 region has 10 residues. Trimming cost V 3 bases and J 9 bases, with 9 bases left between them. Written as DNA, the CDR3 is TGCAGTGCTAGCGGGGGAGGGCAGTACTTC. It specifies CSASGGGQYF.

Relative to its sample, this clone is medium-sized (0.01 to 0.1%). The genes are TRBV2 and TRBJ2-2; TRBD1 aligns across 10 bases. CDR3 length equals 16 residues. V was pared by 4 bases and J by 3 bases, with 5 bases of the junction left unmatched. CDR1 SNHLY and CDR2 FYNNEI come from the germline V gene. As DNA, the CDR3 is TGTGCCAGCAGTGGGGACAGGGGAAGGGACACCGGGGAGCTGTTTTTT. This gives the protein CASSGDRGRDTGELFF.

The rearrangement uses TRBV19 and TRBJ1-3; 7 nucleotides match TRBD1. Looked up from germline, CDR1 is LNHDA and CDR2 is SQIVND (reference sequence). The junction had 4 bases not matched to a gene; V was cut back by 6 bases and J by 2 bases. This CDR3 is built from 14 residues. The CDR3 loop reads CASRYGTAGNTIYF. CDR3 bases: TGTGCCAGTAGATACGGGACAGCTGGAAACACCATATATTTT.

The chain uses TRBV5-1 and TRBJ2-3; D perhaps matches TRBD1 (6 bases). CDR3 size: 13 residues. V gave up 3 bases and J gave up 6 bases, with 11 bases separating them. Germline V CDR1 and CDR2: SGHRS, YFSETQ. CDR3 amino acids: CASSSQGTDTQYF. CDR3 nucleotide sequence: TGCGCCAGCAGCTCCCAGGGGACCGATACGCAGTATTTT.

This chain links TRBV28 with TRBJ2-2; D gene ambiguous. Trimming removed 2 bases from V and 1 base from J, with 5 bases in between. The CDR3 runs 14 residues. Germline assignment: CDR1 MDHEN and CDR2 SYDVKM. The CDR3 reads CASSLGQNTGELFF. Written as DNA, the CDR3 is TGTGCCAGCAGTTTAGGCCAGAACACCGGGGAGCTGTTTTTT.

V is TRBV5-6 and J is TRBJ2-7; tentative D call: TRBD2 (6 bases). Trimming stripped 4 bases from V and 6 bases from J, with 14 bases between. This CDR3 region has 13 residues. Germline V CDR1 and CDR2: SGHDT, YYEEEE. DNA of the CDR3: TGTGCCAGCAGCCCAGGGACTTCAATCGAGCAGTACTTC. Protein product: CASSPGTSIEQYF.

The chain is built from TRBV7-3 and TRBJ1-3, with 9 bases identical to TRBD1. The CDR3 runs 17 residues. The J segment lost 3 bases and the V segment lost 1 base, leaving 7 bases of the junction unmatched. Germline CDR1 is SGHTA and CDR2 is FQGTGA. CDR3 amino acids: CASSLNLGQGGGNTIYF. CDR3 coding DNA: TGTGCCAGCAGCTTAAATCTGGGACAGGGTGGTGGAAACACCATATATTTT.

The rearrangement uses TRBV5-4 and TRBJ1-1, with D possibly being TRBD1 (5 bases). V was pared by 8 bases and J by 4 bases, with 18 bases between. The germline V gene encodes CDR1 SGHNT and CDR2 YYREEE (reference sequence). The CDR3 extends over 14 amino acids. CDR3 in amino acids: CASELDGGGTEAFF. CDR3 bases: TGTGCCAGTGAGCTGGACGGGGGAGGCACTGAAGCTTTCTTT.

V gene TRBV6-5 combines with J gene TRBJ1-2; 7 bases line up with TRBD1. Germline values: CDR1 MNHEY, CDR2 SVGAGI. This CDR3 spans 13 amino acids. V dropped 6 bases and J dropped 8; count of bases not matched to a gene: 9. CDR3 sequence: CASSRDSGVGYTF. CDR3 bases: TGTGCCAGCAGCCGGGACAGTGGGGTAGGCTACACCTTC.

Only a few counts were recorded for this clone. The rearrangement joins TRBV3-1 (or the pseudogene TRBV3-2) to TRBJ1-1; D not resolved. The V end was cut by 1 base, the J end by 3 bases, with 9 bases between. This CDR3 contains 14 residues. CDR1 is LGHDT, CDR2 YNNKEL, per germline (reference sequence). In DNA, the CDR3 is TGTGCCAGCAGCCAAGGTGGAGGGTACACTGAAGCTTTCTTT. Its translation is CASSQGGGYTEAFF.

This clone was detected once. The CDR3 sequence is CASSQTRSSTDTQYF. In nucleotides, the CDR3 is TGTGCCAGCTCCCAGACCCGGAGCAGCACAGATACGCAGTATTTT. The J gene is TRBJ2-3, the V gene TRBV18; D remains ambiguous. Germline CDR1 is KGHSH and CDR2 is LQKENI. Trimming removed 6 bases from V and 0 bases from J, with 13 bases in between. CDR3 length equals 15 residues.

The chain uses TRBV5-1 and TRBJ1-1; 10 bases are a match to TRBD1. Germline V gene sequence: CDR1 SGHRS, CDR2 YFSETQ. The CDR3 is 16 residues long. V gave up 0 bases and J gave up 0 bases; unmatched junction bases: 2. The CDR3 DNA follows: TGCGCCAGCAGCTTGGGTGGGACAGGGGTGAACACTGAAGCTTTCTTT. Translated, it gives CASSLGGTGVNTEAFF. Full variable domain (missing parts from reference TRBV5-1 and TRBJ1-1): KAGVTQTPRYLIKTRGQQVTLSCSPISGHRSVSWYQQTPGQGLQFLFEYFSETQRNKGNFPGRFSGRQFSNSRSEMNVSTLELGDSALYLCASSLGGTGVNTEAFFGQGTRLTVV.